Each of the 16 T cell receptor beta chains below was sequenced from the same sample in a study of siplizumab effects on memory and regulatory T cells. Profiled with immunoSEQ multiplex PCR; TCRdb holds only in-frame clones, not every one. The sample has about 100,000 clones, 91% seen once. The source material was CD4+ T cells sorted from blood. Receptors originate from a human donor in good health.

The gene calls are TRBV6-5 and TRBJ2-3; 7 bases line up with TRBD1. Germline values: CDR1 MNHEY, CDR2 SVGAGI. The CDR3 is 13 residues long. V gave up 6 bases and J gave up 3 bases; unmatched junction bases: 3. The CDR3 DNA reads TGTGCCAGCAGCTCAGGGGGTACAGATACGCAGTATTTT. Protein: CASSSGGTDTQYF.

This chain uses TRBV2 with TRBJ2-3, with 8 nucleotides matching TRBD2. The germline V gene encodes CDR1 SNHLY and CDR2 FYNNEI. The CDR3 totals 14 residues. V lost 10 bases and J lost 2; bases outside the gene matches: 8. The CDR3 DNA reads as TGTGCCACCGGTGGGCGGGGGGCCACAGATACGCAGTATTTT. Amino acids: CATGGRGATDTQYF. Using reference TRBV2 and TRBJ2-3 for the parts outside the CDR3, the full variable domain is EPEVTQTPSHQVTQMGQEVILRCVPISNHLYFYWYRQILGQKVEFLVSFYNNEISEKSEIFDDQFSVERPDGSNFTLKIRSTKLEDSAMYFCATGGRGATDTQYFGPGTRLTVL.

The V and J genes are TRBV2 and TRBJ2-3; 15 bases are shared with TRBD2. After removal of 6 bases from V and 1 base from J, the junction contained 14 bases not matched to a gene. Per the germline V gene, CDR1 is SNHLY and CDR2 is FYNNEI. The CDR3 is 20 amino acids. CDR3 sequence: CASREFRGLAGGPGTDTQYF. CDR3 bases: TGTGCCAGCAGGGAGTTTCGTGGACTAGCGGGGGGGCCGGGCACAGATACGCAGTATTTT.

This clone has a handful of counts. The chain links TRBV28 to TRBJ2-5, with TRBD1 matching 7 bases. The V gene end was trimmed by 8 bases and the J gene end by 4 bases; junction bases not matched to a gene: 10. From germline, CDR1 is MDHEN and CDR2 SYDVKM. The CDR3 has 14 residues. The CDR3 nucleotides are TGTGCCAGCCGACCCCAAGGGGGCGGAGAGACCCAGTACTTC. Translating it yields CASRPQGGGETQYF.

The J gene is TRBJ2-1, the V gene TRBV7-9; TRBD2 aligns across 7 bases. Germline CDR1 reads SEHNR; CDR2 reads FQNEAQ (reference sequence). J lost 2 bases, V lost 5 bases, and 12 bases had no gene match. The CDR3 loop spans 17 amino acids. This chain's CDR3 is CASSLGGAGSPYNEQFF. For the CDR3, the DNA is TGTGCCAGCAGCCTTGGCGGAGCGGGGAGTCCCTACAATGAGCAGTTCTTC.

The chain combines TRBV5-4 with TRBJ1-2; TRBD1 is a possible D gene (5 bases). CDR3 length equals 14 residues. Germline V CDR1 and CDR2: SGHNT, YYREEE (reference sequence). V shed 4 bases and J shed 6 bases, with 16 bases lying between them. The DNA for the CDR3 is TGTGCCAGCAGCGGCAGGGACGAGAGCCATGGCTACACCTTC. Translating it yields CASSGRDESHGYTF.

This chain uses TRBV7-3 with TRBJ2-2; no clear D gene. The CDR3 is 14 amino acids. CDR1 and CDR2 (germline): SGHTA, FQGTGA. Between the trimmed V and J ends, which lost 5 bases and 7 bases, there was a span of 14 bases. Here the CDR3 reads CASSRILLNGELFF. CDR3 in DNA: TGTGCCAGCAGCCGAATATTACTGAACGGGGAGCTGTTTTTT.

This chain connects TRBV5-1 to TRBJ2-7; a possible D gene is TRBD2 (6 bases). The CDR3 extends over 14 amino acids. Trimming stripped 2 bases from V and 2 bases from J, with 11 bases between. Looked up from germline, CDR1 is SGHRS and CDR2 is YFSETQ. The CDR3 DNA reads as TGCGCCAGCAGCTTTGACCGGGGGACCTACGAGCAGTACTTC. Translated, it gives CASSFDRGTYEQYF.

The chain uses TRBV7-2 and TRBJ2-5; TRBD2 aligns across 11 bases. Germline trimming cut 2 bases from V and 7 bases from J; bases unmatched to any gene: 15. The V gene's germline CDR1 is SGHTA and CDR2 FQGNSA. CDR3 length equals 18 residues. The CDR3: CASSLIRVAGGADRTQYF. CDR3 DNA: TGTGCCAGCAGCTTAATTCGCGTAGCGGGGGGGGCCGATCGGACCCAGTACTTC. The full variable domain, in which reference TRBV7-2 and TRBJ2-5 provide the parts outside the CDR3, is GAGVSQSPSNKVTEKGKDVELRCDPISGHTALYWYRQSLGQGLEFLIYFQGNSAPDKSGLPSDRFSAERTGGSVSTLTIQRTQQEDSAVYLCASSLIRVAGGADRTQYFGPGTRLLVL.

The V and J genes are TRBV21-1 and TRBJ1-1. TRBV21-1 is recorded as a pseudogene. This CDR3 spans 14 amino acids. CDR3 loop: CASSKRGPETEAFF. CDR3 nucleotides: TGTGCCAGCAGCAAACGGGGACCAGAAACTGAAGCTTTCTTT.

The chain joins TRBV18 to TRBJ1-1; D might be TRBD1 (5 bases). V was trimmed by 4 bases and J by 10 bases, leaving 13 bases between them. Germline-derived CDR1 and CDR2 are KGHSH and LQKENI. This CDR3 spans 12 amino acids. The CDR3 DNA reads as TGTGCCAGCTCACTTCTGGACAAGGGAGCTTTCTTT. It specifies CASSLLDKGAFF. Variable domain in full (rest from reference TRBV18 and TRBJ1-1): NAGVMQNPRHLVRRRGQEARLRCSPMKGHSHVYWYRQLPEEGLKFMVYLQKENIIDESGMPKERFSAEFPKEGPSILRIQQVVRGDSAAYFCASSLLDKGAFFGQGTRLTVV.

This chain uses TRBV27 with TRBJ2-5; D is possibly TRBD1 or TRBD2 (5 bases each). The V end was cut by 1 base, the J end by 5 bases, with 5 bases between. CDR1 is MNHEY, CDR2 SMNVEV, per germline (reference sequence). The CDR3 totals 12 residues. CDR3 residues: CASSLWGETQYF. For the CDR3, the DNA is TGTGCCAGCAGTTTATGGGGGGAGACCCAGTACTTC.

This chain joins TRBV27 and TRBJ1-2, with TRBD1 as a possible D gene (6 bases). The V and J ends lost 2 bases and 4 bases respectively, with 14 bases between them. Germline-derived CDR1 and CDR2 are MNHEY and SMNVEV (reference sequence). The CDR3 runs to 15 residues. The CDR3 sequence is CASSLEGRGSYGYTF. Here the CDR3 DNA reads TGTGCCAGCAGTTTAGAGGGCAGGGGTAGCTATGGCTACACCTTC.

The chain carries TRBV6-7 and TRBJ2-5; 14 nucleotides align to TRBD2. TRBV6-7 counts as an open reading frame of uncertain function. Trimming cost V 5 bases and J 1 base; bases outside gene matches: 6. This CDR3 has 17 residues. The CDR3 protein is CASSKGLAGASQETQYF. CDR3 nucleotides: TGTGCCAGCAGTAAGGGACTAGCGGGGGCCTCCCAAGAGACCCAGTACTTC.

CDR3 in amino acids: CASTPPGQGLSGANVLTF. In DNA, the CDR3 is TGTGCCAGCACTCCGCCGGGACAGGGGTTGTCTGGGGCCAACGTCCTGACTTTC. This chain connects TRBV28 to TRBJ2-6, with 10 bases matching TRBD1. The CDR3 consists of 18 residues. J gave up 1 base and V 7 bases, and 10 bases lay outside the gene matches. Germline loops: CDR1 MDHEN, CDR2 SYDVKM.

The genes are TRBV10-1 and TRBJ2-5; D perhaps matches TRBD1 (5 bases). V lost 9 bases and J 3 bases, leaving 14 bases between the germline ends. The CDR3 spans 13 residues. Germline V gene sequence: CDR1 WNHNN, CDR2 SYGVQD (reference sequence). The CDR3 reads CARTDLIKETQYF. As DNA, the CDR3 is TGCGCCAGGACAGACTTGATTAAAGAGACCCAGTACTTC.